This T cell receptor delta chain was recovered during a study of Vδ1+ human thymocytes. Broader study findings: Thymic TRG and TRD repertoires appeared highly polyclonal, with Gaussian CDR3 length distributions.

This clone was seen only a few times. The antigen is unknown. The template was reverse-transcribed extracted RNA. The CDR3 regions were amplified by multiplex PCR from V-gene primers to a constant-region primer. TCRdb reanalyzed the multiplex PCR reads using CATT. The sample includes about 55,000 delta-chain clones, 15% to 20% seen only once; the top ten take 0.5%. Germline V gene sequence: CDR1 TSWWSYY, CDR2 QGS. CDR3 length equals 18 residues. V was pared by 2 bases and J by 0 bases, with 19 bases between. This TCR was sampled from a boy in the first two years of life who had congenital heart surgery. The sequenced sample consisted of Vdelta1+ gamma-delta thymocytes from the thymus. Subset described: FACS-sorted CD3+ TCRalphabeta- TCRVdelta1+ TCRVdelta2- thymocytes. The chain employs TRDV1 and TRDJ1; perhaps TRDD3 as D (5 bases). In DNA form, the CDR3 reads TGTGCTCTTGGGGAATCCCCGGGGGGGGGCCAGTACACCGATAAACTCATCTTT. Protein sequence: CALGESPGGGQYTDKLIF.